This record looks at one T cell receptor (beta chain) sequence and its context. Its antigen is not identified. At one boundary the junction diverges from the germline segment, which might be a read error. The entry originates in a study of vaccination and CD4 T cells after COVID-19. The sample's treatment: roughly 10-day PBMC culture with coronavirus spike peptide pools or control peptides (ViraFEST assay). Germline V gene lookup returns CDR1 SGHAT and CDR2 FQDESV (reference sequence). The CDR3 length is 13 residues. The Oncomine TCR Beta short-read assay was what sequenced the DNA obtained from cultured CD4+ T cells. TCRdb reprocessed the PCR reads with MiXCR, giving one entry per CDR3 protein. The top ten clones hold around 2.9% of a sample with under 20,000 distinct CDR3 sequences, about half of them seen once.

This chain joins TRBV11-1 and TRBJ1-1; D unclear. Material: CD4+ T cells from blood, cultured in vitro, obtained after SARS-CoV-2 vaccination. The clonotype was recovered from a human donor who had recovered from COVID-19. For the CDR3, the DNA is TGTGCCAGCACTGCTTTAAGAGGCACTGAAGTTTTCTTT. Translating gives CASTALRGTEVFF.